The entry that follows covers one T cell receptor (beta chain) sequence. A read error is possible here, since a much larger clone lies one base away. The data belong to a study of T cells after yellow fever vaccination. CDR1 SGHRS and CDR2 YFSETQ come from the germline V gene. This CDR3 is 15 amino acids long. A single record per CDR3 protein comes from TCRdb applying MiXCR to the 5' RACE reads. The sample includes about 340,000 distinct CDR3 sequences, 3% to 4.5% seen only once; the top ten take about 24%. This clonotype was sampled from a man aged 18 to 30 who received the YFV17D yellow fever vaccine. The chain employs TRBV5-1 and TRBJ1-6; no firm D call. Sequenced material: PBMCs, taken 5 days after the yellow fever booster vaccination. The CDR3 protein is CASSLAPGENSPVHF. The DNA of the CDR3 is TGCGCCAGCAGCTTGGCCCCCGGGGAAAATTCACCCGTCCACTTT.